This T cell receptor (beta chain) comes out of a study of T-cell reconstitution after alpha-beta-depleted transplantation in children. Overall study results and limits: Hyperexpanded clones declined; after one year, newly produced T cells mostly supplied diversity.

A library of TCRbeta sequences, prepared with unique molecular identifiers, was generated. MiXCR was run by TCRdb on the PCR reads, yielding one entry per CDR3 protein. The top ten clones hold under 35% of a sample with about 440,000 distinct CDR3 sequences, about 40% of them seen once. In regard to this clonotype: The antigen is not known.

The CDR3 sequence is 16 residues long. With V trimmed by 3 bases and J by 5 bases, 8 bases remained unmatched. Per the germline V gene, CDR1 is SEHNR and CDR2 is FQNEAQ (reference sequence). The sequence was collected from a girl aged 2-10 years with aplastic anemia, due to receive a stem cell transplant. The rearrangement uses TRBV7-9 and TRBJ2-5, with TRBD2 matching over 11 bases. The sequenced sample was PBMCs, obtained before TCRalphabeta/CD19-depleted stem cell transplant. The CDR3 DNA reads TGTGCCAGCAGCTTTATGGCGACTAGCGGGGCTGAGACCCAGTACTTC. It is translated as CASSFMATSGAETQYF.